This TCR beta chain was sequenced in a study of cytomegalovirus exposure and HLA in healthy donors. The study drew the donors from its roughly 120-subject validation cohort, separate from the roughly 710-subject first cohort. Comment on this clone: Its antigen is not identified.

Clones were sequenced by immunoSEQ multiplex PCR, and TCRdb holds only the in-frame ones, with some missing. The sample lists 150,000 to 180,000 clones; around 83% were seen once. Overall study findings and caveats: The study flagged fewer than 200 TCR beta chains as cytomegalovirus-associated.

Trimming pared 5 bases from V and 0 bases from J, leaving 18 bases between. CDR3 length: 17 residues. In germline, CDR1 is SGHTA, CDR2 FQGTGA. This TCR was sampled from a human donor in good health. This chain uses TRBV7-3 with TRBJ2-3; D perhaps matches TRBD2 (6 bases). The specimen was PBMCs. CDR3 loop: CASSKIAGLPSTDTQYF. DNA for the CDR3: TGTGCCAGCAGCAAAATTGCGGGACTCCCTAGCACAGATACGCAGTATTTT.